This TCR beta chain was sequenced for a study of cytomegalovirus exposure and HLA in healthy donors (dated by TCRdb to about 2017). For the wider study: According to a later analysis, one platform produced both the roughly 110 validation repertoires and the approximately 600 repertoires of the first cohort. To predict cytomegalovirus infection status, the study combined high-throughput TCR immunosequencing, statistical association of individual TCRs with disease status, and machine learning. Along with the approximately 700-subject first cohort, a separate validation cohort of around 110 different subjects was used. The study aimed to test whether cataloging public T cell receptors could reveal signatures of past pathogen exposure.

A note on this clone: What this receptor recognizes is not known. The sample holds no much larger clone one base away, and base qualities are not on file.

Separate from the approximately 670-subject first cohort, the validation cohort of more than 90 subjects was the group to which the donors belonged. Broad study findings and their caveats: A later analysis lacked HLA typing for the validation cohort, so it scored co-occurrence in that cohort across all 110 or so repertoires. According to the authors, the approach could potentially be generalized to other disease states and immunological phenotypes. Cytomegalovirus status was reported to be diagnosed by the classifier with high specificity and sensitivity in both the original and validation cohorts. A total of 150 or so TCR beta chains were listed by the study as associated with cytomegalovirus. A few of the identified cytomegalovirus-associated TCR beta chains were confirmed in vitro to be specific for cytomegalovirus antigens. While some public TCRs were present in many individuals, most TCR sequences turned up only very rarely across donors. In a later analysis, TCRs clustered in the first cohort were found to also tend to co-occur in the approximately 120 validation repertoires, with 94% of cluster scores above 0.

Library generation was performed with the immunoSEQ multiplex PCR assay. Concerning the study's data processing: A statistical classification framework was developed to diagnose cytomegalovirus status using the catalog of TCR beta chain sequences. The table comes from immuneACCESS by way of TCRdb, which keeps in-frame sequences with V and J called. Part of the clones is missing from these tables; in studies checked, under half for an unresolved V gene and the rest for unknown reasons. The DNA was the basis for D and trimming; V, J and clone size are from that table. This sample lists tens of thousands of clones; around 95% were detected once. Approximately 1.5% of the sample is taken by the ten largest. At the junction V is shortened by 3 bases and J by 2 bases; bases outside the gene matches: 1. The CDR3 contains 15 residues, cysteine and phenylalanine counted. Kept here is only the CDR3 DNA, which spans 45 bases and is read in frame from base 1. The germline V gene (reference sequence) specifies SGHNT as CDR1 and YYREEE as CDR2.

Sequenced input: PBMCs. Recombination joined TRBV5-4 with TRBJ2-1, and TRBD2 matches 11 of the central bases. The sequence came from a man in his late teens or twenties in good health and CMV-seropositive. The CDR3 region has the sequence CASSSTSGAYNEQFF. The DNA is TGTGCCAGCAGCTCGACTAGCGGGGCCTACAATGAGCAGTTCTTC.